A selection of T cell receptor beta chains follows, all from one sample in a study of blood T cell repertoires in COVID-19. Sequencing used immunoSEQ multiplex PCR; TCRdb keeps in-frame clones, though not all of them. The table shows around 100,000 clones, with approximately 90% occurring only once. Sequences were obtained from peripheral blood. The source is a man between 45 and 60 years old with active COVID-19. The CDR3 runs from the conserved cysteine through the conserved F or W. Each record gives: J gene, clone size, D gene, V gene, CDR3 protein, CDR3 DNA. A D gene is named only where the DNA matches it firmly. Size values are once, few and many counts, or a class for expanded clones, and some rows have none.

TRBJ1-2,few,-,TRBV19,CASSTQGSHGYTF,TGTGCCAGTAGTACCCAGGGTAGCCATGGCTACACCTTC
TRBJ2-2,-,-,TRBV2,CASSERETRRELFF,TGTGCCAGCAGTGAACGGGAGACACGGCGGGAGCTGTTTTTT
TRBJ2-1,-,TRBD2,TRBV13,CASSFAYFSGRSTLEQFF,TGTGCCAGCAGCTTTGCCTACTTTAGCGGGAGATCTACTCTTGAGCAGTTCTTC
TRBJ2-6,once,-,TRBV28,CATGGQSAGANVLTF,TGTGCCACCGGGGGACAGTCTGCTGGGGCCAACGTCCTGACTTTC
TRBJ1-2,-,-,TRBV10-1,CASSELRGYGYTF,TGCGCCAGCAGTGAGCTCCGAGGCTATGGCTACACCTTC
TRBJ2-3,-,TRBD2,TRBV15,CATSRGTSVDTDTQYF,TGTGCCACCAGCAGAGGGACTAGCGTCGACACAGATACGCAGTATTTT
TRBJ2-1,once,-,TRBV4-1,CASSQARGSYNEQFF,TGCGCCAGCAGCCAAGCCAGGGGATCCTACAATGAGCAGTTCTTC
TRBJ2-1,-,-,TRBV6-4,CASSDGAALYLNNEQFF,TGTGCCAGCAGTGACGGGGCAGCTCTATACCTTAACAATGAGCAGTTCTTC
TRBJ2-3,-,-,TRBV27,CASSFSLGDTQYF,TGTGCCAGCAGTTTTAGCCTAGGAGACACGCAGTATTTT
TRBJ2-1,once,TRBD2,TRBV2,CASSPQLAGSYNEQFF,TGTGCCAGCAGTCCGCAACTAGCGGGGTCCTACAATGAGCAGTTCTTC
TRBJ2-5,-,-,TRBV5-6,CASSFPSGGTQYF,TGTGCCAGCAGTTTTCCATCCGGGGGGACCCAGTACTTC
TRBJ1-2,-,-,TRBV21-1,CASSDRTGNYGYTF,TGTGCCAGCAGCGACCGGACAGGTAACTATGGCTACACCTTC
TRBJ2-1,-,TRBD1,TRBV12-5,CASGWGQGASNEQFF,TGTGCTAGTGGTTGGGGGCAGGGGGCGTCCAATGAGCAGTTCTTC
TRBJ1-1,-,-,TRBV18,CASSPPDRSAEAFF,TGTGCCAGCTCACCACCCGACAGATCTGCTGAAGCTTTCTTT
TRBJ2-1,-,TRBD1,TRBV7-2,CASSLDPGGWNEQFF,TGTGCCAGCAGCTTAGACCCAGGGGGCTGGAATGAGCAGTTCTTC
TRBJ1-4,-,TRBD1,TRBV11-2,CASNLGDRGLEKLFF,TGTGCCAGCAACTTAGGGGACAGGGGGCTTGAAAAACTGTTTTTT
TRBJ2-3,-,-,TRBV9,CASSATGDTQYF,TGTGCCAGCAGCGCAACTGGTGATACGCAGTATTTT
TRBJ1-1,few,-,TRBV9,CASSPRRNRDTEAFF,TGTGCCAGCAGCCCCAGGCGCAACAGGGACACTGAAGCTTTCTTT
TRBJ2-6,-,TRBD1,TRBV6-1,CASNDQGAHISGANVLTF,TGTGCCAGCAATGACCAGGGGGCCCATATCTCTGGGGCCAACGTCCTGACTTTC
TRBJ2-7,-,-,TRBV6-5,CASSYRVRGSYEQYF,TGTGCCAGCAGTTACCGAGTAAGGGGATCCTACGAGCAGTACTTC
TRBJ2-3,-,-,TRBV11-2,CASSLDPTGTDTQYF,TGTGCCAGCAGCTTAGATCCAACAGGCACAGATACGCAGTATTTT
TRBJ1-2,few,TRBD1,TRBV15,CATSRDPTGGVYGYTF,TGTGCCACCAGCAGAGATCCGACAGGGGGCGTCTATGGCTACACCTTC
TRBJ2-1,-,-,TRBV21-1,CASSPRGTGVIQKQGVTRNEQFF,TGTGCCAGCAGCCCTCGCGGGACAGGGGTAATCCAGAAACAGGGGGTTACTCGGAATGAGCAGTTCTTC
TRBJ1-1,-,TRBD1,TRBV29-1,CSVEARDRQNTEAFF,TGCAGCGTTGAAGCCCGGGACAGGCAGAACACTGAAGCTTTCTTT
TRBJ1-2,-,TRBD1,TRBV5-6,CASSSGQVPGYTF,TGTGCCAGCAGCTCGGGACAGGTGCCAGGCTACACCTTC
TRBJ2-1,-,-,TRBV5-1,CASSLGGLEQFF,TGCGCCAGCAGCTTAGGGGGTCTTGAGCAGTTCTTC
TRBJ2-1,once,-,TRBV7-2,CASSPASLPYNEQFF,TGTGCCAGCAGCCCCGCGTCTTTACCGTACAATGAGCAGTTCTTC
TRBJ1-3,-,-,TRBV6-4,CASSFSGNTIYF,TGTGCCAGCAGCTTCTCTGGAAACACCATATATTTT
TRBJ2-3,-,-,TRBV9,CASSADPGATDTQYF,TGTGCCAGCAGCGCCGACCCGGGAGCGACAGATACGCAGTATTTT
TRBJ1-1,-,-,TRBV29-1,CSVGQGTEAFF,TGCAGCGTTGGGCAGGGCACTGAAGCTTTCTTT
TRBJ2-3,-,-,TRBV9,CASSVAGAFGTDTQYF,TGTGCCAGCAGCGTCGCAGGGGCTTTCGGCACAGATACGCAGTATTTT
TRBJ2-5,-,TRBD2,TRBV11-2,CASRGLAGGFQETQYF,TGTGCCAGCAGAGGACTAGCGGGGGGCTTCCAAGAGACCCAGTACTTC
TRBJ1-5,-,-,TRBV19,CASCGGAASNNQPQHF,TGTGCCAGCTGTGGCGGGGCAGCCTCCAACAATCAGCCCCAGCATTTT
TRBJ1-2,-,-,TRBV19,CASSTTGTPFGYTF,TGTGCCAGTAGTACGACCGGGACACCCTTCGGCTACACCTTC
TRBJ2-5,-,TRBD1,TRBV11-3,CASSTRQGNQETQYF,TGTGCCAGCAGCACCCGACAGGGAAACCAAGAGACCCAGTACTTC
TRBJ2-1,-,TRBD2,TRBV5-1,CASSSSGTSGAVEQFF,TGCGCCAGCAGCAGCTCCGGGACTAGCGGTGCGGTTGAGCAGTTCTTC
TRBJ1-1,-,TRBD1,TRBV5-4,CASSLDRVLNTEAFF,TGTGCCAGCAGCCTGGACAGGGTCCTGAACACTGAAGCTTTCTTT
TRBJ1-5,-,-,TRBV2,CASRLTREVNQPQHF,TGTGCCAGCAGGTTGACCAGGGAAGTCAACCAGCCCCAGCATTTT
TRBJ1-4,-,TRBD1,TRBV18,CASSPRGQGATNEKLFF,TGTGCCAGCTCACCAAGAGGACAGGGGGCAACTAATGAAAAACTGTTTTTT
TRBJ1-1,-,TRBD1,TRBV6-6,CASKGQGGYMNTEAFF,TGTGCCAGTAAAGGTCAGGGGGGCTATATGAACACTGAAGCTTTCTTT
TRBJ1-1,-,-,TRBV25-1,CASVSQLTVTEAFF,TGTGCCAGCGTTAGTCAATTGACAGTCACTGAAGCTTTCTTT
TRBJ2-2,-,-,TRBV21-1,CASSNPNRETHTGELFF,TGTGCCAGCAGCAACCCCAACCGGGAGACCCACACCGGGGAGCTGTTTTTT
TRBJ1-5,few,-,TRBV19,CASTQGRGYQPQHF,TGTGCCAGTACCCAGGGGAGGGGGTATCAGCCCCAGCATTTT
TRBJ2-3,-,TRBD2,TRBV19,CASSLGGLATDTQYF,TGTGCCAGTAGTTTAGGGGGACTAGCCACAGATACGCAGTATTTT
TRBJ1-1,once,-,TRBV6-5,CASRAGLLNTEAFF,TGTGCCAGCAGGGCGGGACTCCTGAACACTGAAGCTTTCTTT
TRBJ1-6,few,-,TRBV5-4,CASSPRGPNSPLHF,TGTGCCAGCAGCCCAAGGGGTCCCAATTCACCCCTCCACTTT
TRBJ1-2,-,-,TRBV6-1,CASSESGPGGYTF,TGTGCCAGCAGTGAAAGTGGGCCAGGTGGCTACACCTTC
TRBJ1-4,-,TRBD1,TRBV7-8,CASRGQGHEKLFF,TGTGCCAGCAGGGGACAGGGGCATGAAAAACTGTTTTTT
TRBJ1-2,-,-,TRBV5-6,CASSPNPNNYGYTF,TGTGCCAGCAGCCCTAACCCTAATAACTATGGCTACACCTTC
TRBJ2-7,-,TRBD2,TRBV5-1,CASSFGSGGAQEQYF,TGCGCCAGCAGCTTCGGTAGCGGGGGGGCGCAAGAGCAGTACTTC
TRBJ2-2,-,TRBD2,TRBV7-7,CASSPGLADVTGELFF,TGTGCCAGCAGCCCAGGACTAGCGGACGTCACCGGGGAGCTGTTTTTT
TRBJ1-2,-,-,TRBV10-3,CAISRDGNYGYTF,TGTGCCATCAGTCGTGACGGGAACTATGGCTACACCTTC
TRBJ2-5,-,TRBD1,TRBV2,CASSNRGETQYF,TGTGCCAGCAGCAACAGGGGAGAGACCCAGTACTTC
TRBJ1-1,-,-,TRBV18,CASSPSAGETTEAFF,TGTGCCAGCTCACCATCGGCAGGGGAGACAACTGAAGCTTTCTTT